This T cell receptor beta chain came from a study of T cell changes during pregnancy in multiple sclerosis. Produced via immunoSEQ multiplex PCR; TCRdb's table is partial and in-frame only. The sample includes tens of thousands of clones, 91% of them seen just once. V was shortened by 2 bases and J by 5 bases, with 13 bases between the two germline ends. CDR1 MNHNS and CDR2 SASEGT come from the germline V gene. This CDR3 region has 15 residues. This clone was detected ten times or more. Source: peripheral blood, taken after pregnancy. The genes are TRBV6-1 and TRBJ1-5, with D possibly being TRBD1 (5 bases). The TCR originated in a female donor in good health, enrolled as a control in a pregnancy study. The CDR3 DNA reads TGTGCCAGCAGTGAATCGGTAGGGGCCCATCAGCCCCAGCATTTT. It translates to CASSESVGAHQPQHF.